This T cell receptor (beta chain) appears in the sequencing data of a study of T cells expressing NK-cell markers. Across the study: Sorted CD3+CD56-NKG2C+, CD3+CD56+NKG2C- and CD3+CD56+NKG2C+ T cells were the source of the TCR beta repertoires.

After re-calling the 5' RACE reads, TCRdb lists one entry per CDR3 protein, DNA absent. The listing contains a few hundred thousand distinct CDR3 sequences. There are 16 residues in the CDR3. CDR1 is SNHLY and CDR2 is FYNNEI in the germline V gene. The source of this sequence is a man aged 18-70 years in good health. The source material was blood T cells: a sorted CD56 or NKG2C T cell subset, CD4+ or CD8+ T cells, or bulk PBMC T cells (not recorded which). The rearrangement joins TRBV2 to TRBJ2-3; TCRdb's D gene call, TRBD1, goes unchecked for lack of DNA. This CDR3 reads CASSEAPGPTTDTQYF. The full variable domain, in which reference TRBV2 and TRBJ2-3 provide the parts outside the CDR3, is EPEVTQTPSHQVTQMGQEVILRCVPISNHLYFYWYRQILGQKVEFLVSFYNNEISEKSEIFDDQFSVERPDGSNFTLKIRSTKLEDSAMYFCASSEAPGPTTDTQYFGPGTRLTVL.